This TCR beta chain originates from a study of blood T cell repertoires in COVID-19 (dated by TCRdb to 2020 to 2021). For context, the study as a whole: The collaborator samples originated in the United States, Italy and Spain and spanned the acute and convalescent phases of COVID-19. The dataset comprised deeply sampled blood TCRbeta repertoires from subjects exposed to, actively infected with, or recovered from COVID-19. Where available, HLA class I and class II types were obtained from metadata supplied by the sample provider rather than from assay-based typing. The prospective study material was composed of cDNA or gDNA derived from T cells, B-cell-depleted T cells, or PBMCs. Samples were obtained from the ongoing ImmuneRACE study (first 160 participants) and from 950 to 1,500 subjects provided by 6 global collaborators. The repertoires were released in a freely available public database meant as a resource for research on the immune response to SARS-CoV-2. Sample metadata almost always included a de-identified subject ID, COVID-19 status, age in years and sex. The paper as a whole reports these results and caveats: How much clinical and demographic metadata was included differed by source and by participant, and the metadata was provided uncurated.

TCRbeta CDR3 regions were amplified from genomic DNA by means of the immunoSEQ Assay, a bias-controlled multiplex PCR. The source study handled its data this way. The number of nucleated cells in each sample was estimated by amplification of reference gene primers within the assay. To quantify the absolute abundance of each unique TCRbeta CDR3 rearrangement, sequence reads were collapsed and filtered. For each sample, productive Simpson clonality was calculated as the square root of Simpson's diversity index across productive rearrangements. The source is immuneACCESS, and TCRdb retained only in-frame sequences with V and J called. Part of the clones is not carried over; for the studies checked, unresolved V genes explain less than half of this, and the remainder is unexplained. Clonal size and the V and J genes are those of that table, whereas D and trimming came from the DNA. The table for this sample lists about 82,000 clones; roughly 78% of them were counted only once. Of the sample, more than 35% is held by the ten largest clones.

In Seattle, one collaborating source enrolled patients while the infection was active and tracked those patients longitudinally over the course of disease. Each collaborating institution followed its own protocols to collect whole blood in K2EDTA tubes. For TCRbeta analysis, collaborator samples were shipped as frozen whole blood, as isolated PBMCs, or as DNA extracted from either sample type. Note on this clone: The target of this receptor is not known. No base quality values were provided; no much bigger clone lies one nucleotide off.

V is cut back by 4 bases and J by 10 bases, with 3 bases in the junction unmatched. The CDR3 has 11 amino acids, counting the end cysteine and phenylalanine. Kept here is only the CDR3 DNA, which spans 33 bases and is read in frame from base 1. The germline V gene (reference sequence) provides CDR1 LNHNV and CDR2 YYDKDF. The receptor was isolated from a man in his sixties with COVID-19, enrolled during active disease. The sequencing sample was made of peripheral blood. This receptor chain uses TRBV15 and TRBJ1-1; 7 bases in the middle match TRBD1. CDR3 sequence: CATSTRQGAFF. The sequence in DNA is TGTGCCACCAGCACCCGACAGGGAGCTTTCTTT.